The rows below give T cell receptor beta chains drawn from one sample of a study of blood T cells in healthy people across ages. Each CDR3 protein gets one entry after TCRdb re-called the 5' RACE reads with MiXCR. Of 600,000 or so distinct CDR3 sequences detected, about 30% appear once; the ten largest clones hold less than 20%. The sample comprised blood. The receptors were gathered from a woman older than 75 in good health. CDR3s include the opening cysteine and the closing phenylalanine or tryptophan.

V,J,length,CDR3
TRBV20-1,TRBJ2-3,16,CSAIPSGGEITDTQYF
TRBV20-1,TRBJ2-1,14,CSGIRDAGYNEQFF
TRBV5-5,TRBJ1-4,16,CASSPSGIGANEKLFF
TRBV20-1,TRBJ2-4,17,CSARALRRASAKNIQYF
TRBV20-1,TRBJ2-5,14,CSALLLRGQETQYF
TRBV10-2,TRBJ2-5,13,CASSVTFQETQYF
TRBV4-1,TRBJ2-4,16,CASSQADVVAKNIQYF
TRBV7-9,TRBJ1-2,14,CASSFSKQVYRYTF
TRBV20-1,TRBJ1-4,14,CSALDRVGNEKLFF
TRBV14,TRBJ2-7,16,CASSQSRDRGTNEQYF
TRBV5-6,TRBJ1-1,15,CASSLTTGTDAEAFF
TRBV15,TRBJ1-3,16,CATSREEGARGNTIYF
TRBV28,TRBJ2-1,19,CASRHRTSGFFSSYNEQFF
TRBV7-2,TRBJ2-7,14,CASSLESRLGEQYF
TRBV5-6,TRBJ2-2,16,CASSPMGGGAIGELFF
TRBV7-2,TRBJ2-1,15,CASSLAGRGDNEQFF
TRBV5-1,TRBJ2-7,15,CASRHQRTGVDEQYF
TRBV20-1,TRBJ2-7,12,CSAMDQTYEQYF
TRBV10-3,TRBJ2-3,21,CAISPGWGGEREGRCTDTQYF
TRBV20-1,TRBJ2-3,15,CSQTTQQGSTDTQYF
TRBV6-1,TRBJ2-1,13,CASSAFVGNEQFF
TRBV6-5,TRBJ1-5,13,CASRQDQLGPQHF
TRBV5-4,-,16,CASSRPGAGTRETQYF
TRBV20-1,TRBJ1-5,13,CSATQGRNQPQHF